This T cell receptor (beta chain) appears in the sequencing data of a study of blood T cell repertoires in COVID-19. This clone has just one count. Losses at the gene ends were 10 bases for V and 3 bases for J; bases not matched to a gene: 9. This CDR3 has 14 residues. The germline gives CDR1 MDHEN, CDR2 SYDVKM. In the authors' methods: Amplified reference gene primers provided the basis for estimating nucleated cell counts. The protocol was immunoSEQ multiplex PCR, while the TCRdb copy is restricted to in-frame clones and leaves out a portion. That table furnishes V, J and clone size, whereas the DNA furnished D and trimming. This sample has about 57,000 clones; approximately 90% occur once, and the top ten carry roughly a fifth.

Sample: peripheral blood. The TCR comes from a woman of 80 years or more with COVID-19, enrolled during active disease. V gene TRBV28 combines with J gene TRBJ1-2; TRBD1 matches at 9 bases. CDR3 DNA sequence: TGTGCCACCGTGACAGGGGGAAACTACTATGGCTACACCTTC. It yields the protein CATVTGGNYYGYTF.